Each of the 29 T cell receptor beta chains below was sequenced from the same sample in a study of regulatory T cells in long-lasting Graves disease. Through Arm-PCR of CDR3 regions and iRepertoire HTBI primers, TCR beta libraries were built. TCRdb re-called the multiplex PCR reads with MiXCR, one entry per CDR3 protein. This table holds a few hundred thousand distinct CDR3 sequences, 12% found once. The time point here: newly diagnosed GD, antithyroid drugs for less than 3 months. The TCR library was made from RNA that had been extracted from PBMCs in TRIzol. These same data were also listed under a study on T cells in Graves' hyperthyroidism and ophthalmopathy.

The material was peripheral blood mononuclear cells (PBMCs), obtained at new diagnosis, from a patient treated with antithyroid drugs. The receptors come from a woman younger than 30 with Graves disease.

This clonotype was recorded many times. The V and J genes are TRBV18 and TRBJ2-1, with 7 bases identical to TRBD2. This CDR3 has 15 residues. Germline values: CDR1 KGHSH, CDR2 LQKENI. The ends lost 3 bases at V and 5 bases at J; junction bases unmatched: 7. The CDR3 reads CASSPRGVVDNEQFF. CDR3 nucleotides: TGTGCCAGCTCACCTCGGGGGGTCGTTGACAATGAGCAGTTCTTC.

At least ten counts were recorded for this clonotype. This chain uses TRBV5-6 with TRBJ1-5; TRBD1 aligns across 7 bases. The CDR3 is 15 residues long. Germline trimming cut 0 bases from V and 7 bases from J; bases unmatched to any gene: 7. The V gene's germline CDR1 is SGHDT and CDR2 YYEEEE. The CDR3 DNA sequence: TGTGCCAGCAGCTTGGCGACAGGGAATCAGCAGCCCCAGCATTTT. This sequence encodes CASSLATGNQQPQHF.

This clonotype turned up a few times. V is TRBV29-1 and J is TRBJ2-1; 8 bases agree with TRBD1. The CDR3 contains 14 residues. Looked up from germline, CDR1 is SQVTM and CDR2 is ANQGSEA. The ends lost 6 bases at V and 3 bases at J; junction bases unmatched: 7. CDR3 residues: CSVTGTGGYNEQFF. The CDR3 region has the DNA TGCAGCGTCACCGGGACAGGCGGCTACAATGAGCAGTTCTTC.

This clonotype was counted between two and nine times. This chain joins TRBV6-1 and TRBJ2-1; D remains ambiguous. Germline lookup yields CDR1 MNHNS and CDR2 SASEGT. Trimming stripped 7 bases from V and 2 bases from J, with 12 bases between. The CDR3 consists of 14 residues. In nucleotides, the CDR3 is TGTGCCAGCACCCTAAATATCCCCTACAATGAGCAGTTCTTC. Translating gives CASTLNIPYNEQFF.

At least ten counts were recorded for this clonotype. This chain uses TRBV2 with TRBJ2-7; the match to TRBD2 covers 9 bases. The CDR3 contains 16 residues. V shed 4 bases and J 6 bases; nucleotides not matched to a gene: 13. Germline V CDR1 and CDR2: SNHLY, FYNNEI. The CDR3: CASSVSETSGFSEQYF. The CDR3 nucleotides are TGTGCCAGCAGTGTAAGTGAGACTAGCGGATTCAGCGAGCAGTACTTC.

The J gene is TRBJ2-5, the V gene TRBV10-3; no clear D. CDR1 and CDR2 (germline): ENHRY, SYGVKD. The CDR3 totals 14 residues. V gave up 4 bases and J gave up 2 bases, with 11 bases separating them. The CDR3 loop is CAISAQDLQETQYF. The DNA of the CDR3 is TGTGCCATCAGTGCCCAGGATTTACAAGAGACCCAGTACTTC.

This clonotype was counted many times. J is TRBJ1-2 and V is TRBV12-3 or TRBV12-4, with D uncertain. V was trimmed by 2 bases and J by 3 bases, leaving 10 bases between them. The CDR3 loop spans 14 amino acids. This CDR3 reads CASSLNGEYYGYTF. CDR3 DNA sequence: TGTGCCAGCAGTTTAAATGGGGAATACTATGGCTACACCTTC.

This clonotype was observed at least ten times. One end of the junction does not line up with germline, which may come from a read error. The chain carries TRBV5-5 and TRBJ2-3; D is perhaps TRBD2 (5 bases). From germline, CDR1 is SGHKS and CDR2 YYEKEE (reference sequence). This CDR3 is 15 amino acids long. The CDR3 DNA reads as TGCGCCAGCAGCTTGGGAGCTCTAAGCACAGATACGCAGTATTTT. This translates into CASSLGALSTDTQYF.

Ten or more counts support this clonotype. V and J are TRBV28 and TRBJ2-7, with 9 bases that match TRBD2. This CDR3 is 15 amino acids long. Germline values: CDR1 MDHEN, CDR2 SYDVKM. The V gene end was trimmed by 6 bases and the J gene end by 1 base; junction bases not matched to a gene: 7. CDR3 in amino acids: CASRDLAGVSYEQYF. CDR3 bases: TGTGCCAGCAGAGACTTAGCGGGAGTGTCCTACGAGCAGTACTTC.

A few counts support this clonotype. This chain joins TRBV7-9 and TRBJ1-1; 9 bases fit TRBD1. Germline V lookup: CDR1 SEHNR, CDR2 FQNEAQ (reference sequence). The CDR3 covers 15 residues. J was trimmed by 3 bases and V by 4 bases; bases with no gene match: 6. As DNA, the CDR3 is TGTGCCAGCAGCTCGTTACAGGGGGCTGACACTGAAGCTTTCTTT. Encoded protein: CASSSLQGADTEAFF.

This clonotype showed up just once. The chain combines TRBV5-4 with TRBJ2-6, with no clear D. Germline values: CDR1 SGHNT, CDR2 YYREEE (reference sequence). The V end lost 4 bases, the J end lost 0 bases, and 14 bases lay between the germline ends. This CDR3 is 17 amino acids long. The CDR3 nucleotides read TGTGCCAGCAGCGCACCCACAGTTGCCTCTGGGGCCAACGTCCTGACTTTC. Translation gives CASSAPTVASGANVLTF.

In its sample, this clonotype was seen many times. DNA of the CDR3: TGTGCCAGCAGCCCGGGCTGGGGGGCCTATGGCTACACCTTC. The encoded protein is CASSPGWGAYGYTF. The chain recombines TRBV28 with TRBJ1-2; D is possibly TRBD1 (6 bases). CDR3 size: 14 residues. The germline V and J ends were trimmed by 6 bases and 4 bases, with 15 bases remaining between them. From germline, CDR1 is MDHEN and CDR2 SYDVKM.

The table lists this clonotype with many counts. The rearrangement uses TRBV3-1 and TRBJ1-2, with D perhaps TRBD1 (5 bases). The CDR3 has 16 residues. Germline-derived CDR1 and CDR2 are LGHDT and YNNKEL (reference sequence). Between the trimmed V and J ends, which lost 4 bases and 4 bases, there was a span of 19 bases. CDR3 sequence reads: CASSRVGAIGAYGYTF. CDR3 coding DNA: TGTGCCAGCAGCCGCGTCGGGGCGATTGGAGCCTATGGCTACACCTTC.

This clonotype was observed at least ten times. This chain links TRBV3-1 with TRBJ1-2, with D uncertain. Trimming cost V 1 base and J 4 bases, with 4 bases left between them. Germline V gives CDR1 LGHDT, CDR2 YNNKEL (reference sequence). The CDR3 is 12 amino acids. The CDR3 loop reads CASSQGAYGYTF. The DNA of the CDR3 is TGTGCCAGCAGCCAAGGGGCCTATGGCTACACCTTC.

This clonotype turned up a few times. Germline and junction disagree at one end, which may indicate a read error. The J gene is TRBJ2-7, the V gene TRBV12-3 or TRBV12-4; 12 nucleotides agree with TRBD2. The CDR3 consists of 17 residues. CDR3 sequence reads: CASSLGKTSGGTYEQHF. Here the CDR3 DNA reads TGTGCCAGCAGTTTAGGGAAGACTAGCGGGGGAACCTACGAGCAGCACTTC.

This clonotype was found many times. The chain has TRBV7-8 and TRBJ1-1, with TRBD1 as a possible D gene (6 bases). CDR1 SGHVS and CDR2 FQNEAQ come from the germline V gene. The CDR3 has 16 amino acids. V dropped 2 bases and J dropped 0 bases, with 13 bases sitting between them. CDR3 residues: CASSLRGQPMNTEAFF. Written as DNA, the CDR3 is TGTGCCAGCAGCTTAAGAGGACAGCCCATGAACACTGAAGCTTTCTTT.

This clonotype has at least ten counts. The V gene is TRBV28, the J gene TRBJ1-4, with D unresolved. The germline V gene has CDR1 MDHEN and CDR2 SYDVKM. Trimming took 3 bases from V and 7 from J, leaving 12 bases between them. This CDR3 comprises 14 residues. For the CDR3, the DNA is TGTGCCAGCAGTTTTTTTAACTCCCCTGAAAAACTGTTTTTT. It codes for CASSFFNSPEKLFF.

The sample holds many counts of this clonotype. This rearrangement joins TRBV2 to TRBJ2-3; 8 bases fit TRBD2. This CDR3 spans 14 amino acids. The ends lost 7 bases at V and 2 bases at J; junction bases unmatched: 5. Germline V CDR1 and CDR2: SNHLY, FYNNEI. This chain's CDR3 is CASKHGLATDTQYF. The CDR3 nucleotides are TGTGCCAGCAAACACGGACTAGCCACAGATACGCAGTATTTT. Looking up the rest from reference TRBV2 and TRBJ2-3 gives the full variable domain: EPEVTQTPSHQVTQMGQEVILRCVPISNHLYFYWYRQILGQKVEFLVSFYNNEISEKSEIFDDQFSVERPDGSNFTLKIRSTKLEDSAMYFCASKHGLATDTQYFGPGTRLTVL.

Many counts were recorded for this clonotype. This sequence joins TRBV9 and TRBJ2-7; 7 bases agree with TRBD1. V was clipped by 4 bases and J by 11 bases; unmatched bases: 12. Germline assignment: CDR1 SGDLS and CDR2 YYNGEE. This CDR3 has 13 residues. The CDR3 nucleotides read TGTGCCAGCAGCATCCTCAGGGGGATTGGGGAGTACTTC. Translating gives CASSILRGIGEYF.

At least ten counts were recorded for this clonotype. J is TRBJ2-1 and V is TRBV29-1, with 8 nucleotides matching TRBD2. V was clipped by 7 bases and J by 0 bases; unmatched bases: 5. The germline CDR1 and CDR2 sequences are SQVTM and ANQGSEA. The CDR3 contains 14 residues. The CDR3 loop reads CSASTSASYNEQFF. In nucleotides, the CDR3 is TGCAGCGCCTCGACTAGCGCCTCCTACAATGAGCAGTTCTTC.

In regard to this clonotype: A much larger clone differs from this one at a single base, so this may be a read error. The DNA of the CDR3 is TGTGCCACCAGTCCCGGGGATAACTACGAGCAGTACTTC. As protein: CATSPGDNYEQYF. V is TRBV24-1 and J is TRBJ2-7; D may be TRBD2 (5 bases). The V and J ends lost 6 bases and 3 bases respectively, with 11 bases between them. The CDR3 length is 13 residues. Per germline, CDR1 KGHDR and CDR2 SFDVKD.

This clonotype has ten or more counts. The chain combines TRBV6-2 or TRBV6-3 with TRBJ2-1, with 7 bases aligning to TRBD1. Looked up from germline, CDR1 is MNHEY and CDR2 is SVGEGT. The trim removed 7 bases at V and 6 bases at J, leaving 9 bases unmatched. The CDR3 loop spans 14 amino acids. The CDR3 DNA is TGTGCCAGCAACCGACTCGACAGGGTCAATGAGCAGTTCTTC. Residues: CASNRLDRVNEQFF.

This clonotype was seen many times. The chain couples TRBV2 to TRBJ2-3; 7 nucleotides align to TRBD1. CDR3 length: 15 residues. V was pared by 4 bases and J by 0 bases, with 4 bases of the junction left unmatched. Germline-derived CDR1 and CDR2 are SNHLY and FYNNEI. The CDR3 bases are TGTGCCAGCAGTGTAACAGGGGCCAGCACAGATACGCAGTATTTT. It codes for CASSVTGASTDTQYF. The entire variable domain, with the rest obtained from reference TRBV2 and TRBJ2-3, is as follows: EPEVTQTPSHQVTQMGQEVILRCVPISNHLYFYWYRQILGQKVEFLVSFYNNEISEKSEIFDDQFSVERPDGSNFTLKIRSTKLEDSAMYFCASSVTGASTDTQYFGPGTRLTVL.

This clonotype was counted at least ten times. V and J are TRBV13 and TRBJ2-7; D uncertain. V lost 3 bases, J lost 7 bases, and 13 bases lay in between. Germline lookup yields CDR1 PRHDT and CDR2 FYEKMQ (reference sequence). The CDR3 spans 13 residues. For the CDR3, the DNA is TGTGCCAGCAGCTTTGGTGTTGGACCAGAGCAGTACGTC. This translates into CASSFGVGPEQYV.

Of note for this clonotype: A much larger clonotype is one base distant, so this may be a read error. The genes are TRBV5-6 and TRBJ2-7; 9 bases fit TRBD1. The junction had 16 bases not matched to a gene; V was cut back by 0 bases and J by 9 bases. The CDR3 is 17 amino acids. Per the germline V gene, CDR1 is SGHDT and CDR2 is YYEEEE. CDR3 coding DNA: TGTGCCAGCAGCTTGGTACCCTACCCGGGACAGGGCATGCCGCAGTACTTC. Its translation: CASSLVPYPGQGMPQYF.

This clonotype was seen ten or more times. V and J are TRBV13 and TRBJ2-1; the D gene is possibly TRBD1 (6 bases). Germline V gives CDR1 PRHDT, CDR2 FYEKMQ (reference sequence). The V end lost 3 bases, the J end lost 8 bases, and 17 bases lay between the germline ends. The CDR3 length is 15 residues. CDR3 DNA sequence: TGTGCCAGCAGCTTTAGCCGGGACAAACTTGATGAGCAGTTCTTC. Translated: CASSFSRDKLDEQFF.

The chain has TRBV18 and TRBJ1-4, with 8 bases aligning to TRBD1. The V gene end was trimmed by 5 bases and the J gene end by 8 bases; junction bases not matched to a gene: 10. The CDR3 runs to 15 residues. Germline CDR1 is KGHSH and CDR2 is LQKENI. The CDR3 loop reads CASSWTGSDSEKLFF. The DNA for the CDR3 is TGTGCCAGCTCATGGACAGGGTCCGACTCCGAAAAACTGTTTTTT. Using reference TRBV18 and TRBJ1-4 for the parts outside the CDR3, the full variable domain is NAGVMQNPRHLVRRRGQEARLRCSPMKGHSHVYWYRQLPEEGLKFMVYLQKENIIDESGMPKERFSAEFPKEGPSILRIQQVVRGDSAAYFCASSWTGSDSEKLFFGSGTQLSVL.

This clonotype came up many times. The gene calls are TRBV12-3 or TRBV12-4 and TRBJ2-2; 11 bases line up with TRBD1. V gave up 6 bases and J gave up 5 bases; unmatched junction bases: 8. The CDR3 consists of 16 residues. CDR3 nucleotide sequence: TGTGCCAGCAGGGACCGGGACAGGGGGAATACCGGGGAGCTGTTTTTT. This sequence encodes CASRDRDRGNTGELFF.

This chain links TRBV14 with TRBJ2-7; D is unclear. From germline, CDR1 is SGHDN and CDR2 FVKESK. Trimming stripped 2 bases from V and 3 bases from J, with 14 bases between. The CDR3 has 15 residues. In nucleotides, the CDR3 is TGTGCCAGCAGCCAAAGATCTACAGCGAACTACGAGCAGTACTTC. This encodes CASSQRSTANYEQYF.